The present T cell receptor beta chain was sequenced within a study of T cells after yellow fever vaccination. Study-wide results and limits: The appearance of a small share of clonotypes in both CD4 and CD8 compartments was observed. A large majority of primary-vaccination clones showed up again after the booster (around 95% CD4, roughly 91% CD8).

UMIs and a universal primer site were added when TCR cDNA was made by 5'RACE template switching. TCRdb processed the 5' RACE reads anew with MiXCR; each CDR3 protein has one entry. The sample contains 100,000 to 150,000 distinct CDR3 sequences, 8% to 10% of which appear only once. This clonotype was detected only a few times. Its antigen is unidentified. The length of the CDR3 is 14 residues. V trimming: 3 bases; J trimming: 6 bases; junction bases outside the gene matches: 1. Germline V gives CDR1 WNHNN, CDR2 SYGVQD (reference sequence). The receptor was derived from a young man who received the YFV17D yellow fever vaccine. This chain connects TRBV10-1 to TRBJ2-1, with 11 bases aligning to TRBD2. Sequenced here: CD8+ T cells sorted from PBMCs, sampled on the day of the yellow fever booster vaccination. The CDR3 DNA reads as TGCGCCAGCAGTGACCTAGCGGGGGGCAATGAGCAGTTCTTC. As protein: CASSDLAGGNEQFF.